Each of the 14 T cell receptor beta chains below was sequenced from the same sample in a study of blood T cells in healthy people across ages. Combining a sample-barcoded 5' primer with a J-beta primer mix, a second PCR ran for about 6 to 11 cycles. MiXCR, run by TCRdb on the 5' RACE reads, gives a single entry per CDR3 protein. The sample contains approximately 810,000 distinct CDR3 sequences, 29% of which appear only once. Source material: blood. These receptors all stem from a woman older than 75 in good health.

This clonotype showed up many times. This rearrangement joins TRBV4-3 to TRBJ2-7; D could derive from TRBD1 or TRBD2 (5 bases each). Germline CDR1 LGHNA, CDR2 YSLEER. The germline V and J ends were trimmed by 0 bases and 0 bases, with 12 bases remaining between them. There are 16 residues in the CDR3. Written as DNA, the CDR3 is TGCGCCAGCAGCCAAGAGAGGGGTTTGAGCTCCTACGAGCAGTACTTC. Its translation: CASSQERGLSSYEQYF.

With respect to this clonotype: A read error may explain this, as a much larger clone is one base away. V is TRBV20-1 and J is TRBJ2-3; 14 bases map to TRBD2. The CDR3 is made up of 16 amino acids. The germline gives CDR1 DFQATT, CDR2 SNEGSKA (reference sequence). Germline trimming cut 6 bases from V and 1 base from J; bases unmatched to any gene: 6. The CDR3 loop is CSARTSGGSGTDTQYF. The CDR3 DNA follows: TGCAGTGCCCGGACTAGCGGGGGGTCCGGCACAGATACGCAGTATTTT.

This clonotype was observed a handful of times. The CDR3 loop is CSAGLYNEQYF. The CDR3 DNA sequence: TGCAGTGCTGGGCTTTACAATGAGCAGTACTTC. This chain uses TRBV20-1 with TRBJ2-1; the D is unclear. Matching the DNA end better, TRBJ2-7 makes the J call doubtful. Germline CDR1 is DFQATT and CDR2 is SNEGSKA (reference sequence). The CDR3 loop spans 11 amino acids.

This clonotype has ten or more counts. V and J are TRBV7-2 and TRBJ2-5; 7 nucleotides agree with TRBD2. V lost 3 bases and J lost 5; bases outside the gene matches: 12. CDR3 length equals 16 residues. CDR1 SGHTA and CDR2 FQGNSA come from the germline V gene. CDR3 residues: CASSLRLGRGRETQYF. The CDR3 bases are TGTGCCAGCAGCTTGCGACTAGGGCGGGGGAGGGAGACCCAGTACTTC.

This clonotype was detected many times. The J gene is TRBJ2-7, the V gene TRBV7-2; no clear D gene. There are 13 residues in the CDR3. Trimming took off 1 base at V and 9 bases at J, with 13 bases between the two ends. CDR1 and CDR2 (germline): SGHTA, FQGNSA. The CDR3 region has the DNA TGTGCCAGCAGCTTAGATTTTGGTGGTGGGCAGTACTTC. Translating gives CASSLDFGGGQYF.

In its sample, this clonotype was seen many times. The genes are TRBV9 and TRBJ2-5; 8 bases align to TRBD2. The length of the CDR3 is 15 residues. The V gene's germline CDR1 is SGDLS and CDR2 YYNGEE. The trim removed 6 bases at V and 1 base at J, leaving 8 bases unmatched. CDR3 bases: TGTGCCAGCAACGATCGCGGGGGGCCCCAAGAGACCCAGTACTTC. Encoded protein: CASNDRGGPQETQYF.

Details on this clonotype: Given a much more abundant clone one base away, this may be a read error. V is TRBV7-2 and J is TRBJ1-2; TRBD1 matches 8 bases. V trimming: 8 bases; J trimming: 8 bases; junction bases outside the gene matches: 10. Germline V gives CDR1 SGHTA, CDR2 FQGNSA. CDR3 size: 13 residues. The CDR3 reads CASEGQDAEGYTF. DNA for the CDR3: TGTGCCAGCGAGGGACAGGATGCAGAGGGCTACACCTTC.

The V gene is TRBV4-1, the J gene TRBJ2-6; D not resolved. Trimming cost V 0 bases and J 12 bases, with 6 bases left between them. Germline V gene sequence: CDR1 MGHRA, CDR2 YSYEKL. There are 12 residues in the CDR3. CDR3 DNA: TGCGCCAGCAGCCAAGATGGTGGCGTCCTGACTTTC. This translates into CASSQDGGVLTF.

As for this clonotype: Just one base apart from a much larger clone, this may be a read error. The chain carries TRBV11-2 and TRBJ2-1, with D perhaps given as TRBD1 or TRBD2 (6 bases each). From germline, CDR1 is SGHAT and CDR2 FQNNGV. The CDR3 is made up of 15 amino acids. CDR3 sequence (DNA): TGTGCCAGCAGCCGGCTAGGGGGGCGATACAATGAGCGGTTCTTC. As protein: CASSRLGGRYNERFF.

Details on this clonotype: A junction boundary mismatches the germline segment, possibly from a read error. The V call is TRBV9, the J call TRBJ2-1, with D hard to call. Germline V gene data show CDR1 as SGDLS and CDR2 as YYNGEE. This CDR3 has 14 amino acids. CDR3 sequence (DNA): TGTGCCAGCAGCGCAGGAAGCTCCTACAATAAGCAGTTCTTC. Translation gives CASSAGSSYNKQFF.

The chain combines TRBV9 with TRBJ2-3; 10 bases are a match to TRBD2. Germline CDR1 is SGDLS and CDR2 is YYNGEE. The CDR3 is made up of 16 amino acids. The trim removed 3 bases at V and 2 bases at J, leaving 6 bases unmatched. The CDR3 nucleotides are TGTGCCAGCAGCGCGATTCTAGCGGGGGCCACAGATACGCAGTATTTT. It yields the protein CASSAILAGATDTQYF.

The chain uses TRBV12-3 or TRBV12-4 and TRBJ1-3; D unclear. Deletions cut 6 bases from V and 8 bases from J, with 11 bases between. This CDR3 region has 12 residues. Written as DNA, the CDR3 is TGTGCCAGCAGGCCCGTCGAGTACACCATATATTTT. This sequence encodes CASRPVEYTIYF.

About this clonotype itself: Since a much larger clone is just one base distant, this may be a read error. The chain combines TRBV7-2 with TRBJ2-7; either TRBD1 or TRBD2 may fit D (5 bases each). Per germline, CDR1 SGHTA and CDR2 FQGNSA. The CDR3 is made up of 15 amino acids. V gave up 2 bases and J gave up 7 bases, with 18 bases separating them. In nucleotides, the CDR3 is TGTGCCAGCAGCTTAAAGAGGGGACCCAACAATGAGCAGTACTTC. Encoded protein: CASSLKRGPNNEQYF.

This chain joins TRBV11-3 and TRBJ2-3, with 12 bases identical to TRBD2. After removal of 1 base from V and 5 bases from J, the junction contained 10 bases not matched to a gene. This CDR3 spans 18 amino acids. Germline CDR1 reads SGHNT; CDR2 reads YENEEA. CDR3 in DNA: TGTGCCAGCAGCTTAGCCCGACTAGCGGGGGCCGCGGGAGATACGCAGTATTTT. This sequence encodes CASSLARLAGAAGDTQYF.